This is a list of T cell receptor beta chains from one sample in a study of cytomegalovirus exposure and HLA in healthy donors. The assay was immunoSEQ multiplex PCR, and TCRdb's table has in-frame clones only and misses some. The sample has 90,000 or so clones; roughly 74% are singletons. Sequencing was done on a sample of PBMCs. The receptors derive from a woman younger than 30 in good health and CMV-seropositive. CDR3s include the opening cysteine and the closing phenylalanine or tryptophan.

V gene	J gene	CDR3 protein
TRBV18	TRBJ1-3	CASSRLRGQVDSGNTIYF
TRBV4-1	TRBJ1-1	CASSQPGRRGREAFF
TRBV15	TRBJ2-1	CATSTTTGASGSTYNEQFF
TRBV21-1	TRBJ2-6	CASTEGDRASGANVLTF
TRBV27	TRBJ2-7	CASSLRRGGLPYEQYF
TRBV4-3	TRBJ1-5	CASSQATGSNQPQHF
TRBV5-5	TRBJ1-1	CASSIPGFRTEAFF
TRBV29-1	TRBJ2-2	CSVPAGPGANTGELFF
TRBV7-3	TRBJ2-3	CPSDTQYF
TRBV7-6	TRBJ2-3	CASSLGADTQYF
TRBV7-9	TRBJ2-7	CASSHGGGSYEQYF
TRBV6-1	TRBJ1-2	CASRRQDRAGGYTF
TRBV9	TRBJ2-7	CASSATGTSGEQYF
TRBV15	TRBJ2-7	CATSPGGTAYEQYF
TRBV6-1	-	CASKKDRVLYEQYF
TRBV5-1	TRBJ2-7	CASSWPGTGMYEQYF
TRBV15	TRBJ2-1	CATSRGGSGNYNEQFF
TRBV5-6	TRBJ2-3	CASSLAAVMEGTDTQYF
TRBV10-3	TRBJ2-3	CAIHRTGQGMPDTQYF
TRBV18	TRBJ2-7	CASGPGLAGGGSYEQYF
TRBV7-3	TRBJ1-1	CASSLTRTPTEAFF
TRBV6-6	TRBJ1-1	CASSYGTSEGEAFF